Sequencing of this T cell receptor (beta chain) was carried out in a study of cytomegalovirus exposure and HLA in healthy donors. Study information: For the roughly 400 genotyped donors, about 79% fell within the Caucasian-associated ancestry cluster. Study-wide findings and caveats: A missense DCLRE1C variant was associated with V- and J-gene trimming of TCR beta chains in a later analysis, and an independent cohort replicated the association.

This clone was observed a few times. Antigen: not known. This cohort consisted of healthy bone marrow donors. Both 60 Vbeta primers and 13 Jbeta primers went into the PCR. Here immunoSEQ multiplex PCR was the method, and the copy in TCRdb shows in-frame clones only, minus some. The data show about 88,000 clones, 69% seen once. This TCR was sampled from a man in his fifties in good health and CMV-seronegative. The sample was PBMCs.

The CDR3 protein is CASRKTGVVNYGYTF. As DNA, the CDR3 is TGTGCCAGCAGGAAGACAGGGGTCGTTAACTATGGCTACACCTTC. The chain uses TRBV2 and TRBJ1-2, with 8 bases lining up with TRBD1. The ends lost 6 bases at V and 1 base at J; junction bases unmatched: 7. Per germline, CDR1 SNHLY and CDR2 FYNNEI. This CDR3 spans 15 amino acids.